This is a list of T cell receptor beta chains from one sample in a study of T cells in Graves' hyperthyroidism and ophthalmopathy. In TCRdb, the multiplex PCR reads were re-called with MiXCR into one record per CDR3 protein. Of hundreds of thousands of distinct CDR3 sequences listed, around 20% were seen once; the top ten hold about 35%. Material for sequencing was blood. The receptors here all came from a man aged 25-45 years with Graves' ophthalmopathy. The CDR3 runs from the conserved cysteine through the conserved F or W. The order of the fields is J gene, D gene, V gene, clone size, CDR3 protein, CDR3 DNA. D genes are given only for firm matches. Expanded clones get a size class; other rows say once, few or many, or leave the size out.

j_call: TRBJ2-2
d_call: -
v_call: TRBV6-1
clone_size: -
cdr3_aa: CASSEFLLTTGELFF
cdr3_nt: TGTGCCAGCAGTGAATTCCTCCTGACCACTGGGGAGCTGTTTTTT

j_call: TRBJ2-3
d_call: -
v_call: TRBV2
clone_size: many
cdr3_aa: CASRDSLGTQYF
cdr3_nt: TGTGCCAGCAGGGACTCCCTTGGGACGCAGTATTTT

j_call: TRBJ2-1
d_call: TRBD2
v_call: TRBV19
clone_size: few
cdr3_aa: CASSTLAGGSYNEQFF
cdr3_nt: TGTGCCAGTAGTACCCTAGCGGGAGGCAGTTACAATGAGCAGTTCTTC

j_call: TRBJ1-1
d_call: -
v_call: TRBV7-9
clone_size: -
cdr3_aa: CASSARTDTEAFF
cdr3_nt: TGTGCCAGCAGCGCACGGACAGACACTGAAGCTTTCTTT

j_call: TRBJ1-1
d_call: TRBD1
v_call: TRBV6-1
clone_size: -
cdr3_aa: CASITGTGGHTEAFF
cdr3_nt: TGTGCCAGCATTACCGGGACAGGGGGCCACACTGAAGCTTTCTTT

j_call: TRBJ1-2
d_call: -
v_call: TRBV5-1
clone_size: many
cdr3_aa: CASSLESGTPYGYTF
cdr3_nt: TGCGCCAGCAGCTTGGAGTCGGGGACCCCCTATGGCTACACCTTC

j_call: TRBJ2-1
d_call: -
v_call: TRBV20-1
clone_size: many
cdr3_aa: CSARDFLGGPGYEQFF
cdr3_nt: TGCAGTGCTAGAGATTTTCTGGGAGGACCGGGCTATGAGCAGTTCTTC

j_call: TRBJ2-7
d_call: TRBD2
v_call: TRBV6-1
clone_size: many
cdr3_aa: CASSAGGGYEQYF
cdr3_nt: TGTGCCAGCAGTGCGGGCGGGGGGTACGAGCAGTACTTC

j_call: TRBJ2-1
d_call: -
v_call: TRBV28
clone_size: -
cdr3_aa: CASSFGQSSYNEQFF
cdr3_nt: TGTGCCAGCAGTTTTGGGCAGAGCTCCTACAATGAGCAGTTCTTC

j_call: TRBJ2-2
d_call: -
v_call: TRBV24-1
clone_size: few
cdr3_aa: CATADHANTGELFF
cdr3_nt: TGTGCCACCGCCGATCATGCGAACACCGGGGAGCTGTTTTTT

j_call: TRBJ1-1
d_call: -
v_call: TRBV5-1
clone_size: -
cdr3_aa: CASTQAVNTEAFF
cdr3_nt: TGCGCCAGCACCCAGGCGGTGAACACTGAAGCTTTCTTT

j_call: TRBJ2-7
d_call: TRBD1
v_call: TRBV28
clone_size: few
cdr3_aa: CASSLTVGQRSSYEQYF
cdr3_nt: TGTGCCAGCAGTTTGACTGTGGGACAGAGGAGCTCCTACGAGCAGTACTTC

j_call: TRBJ2-3
d_call: -
v_call: TRBV15
clone_size: few
cdr3_aa: CATSRGNWNTDTQYF
cdr3_nt: TGTGCCACCAGCAGAGGGAACTGGAATACAGATACGCAGTATTTT

j_call: TRBJ2-3
d_call: -
v_call: TRBV5-1
clone_size: -
cdr3_aa: CASSLDLDITDTQYF
cdr3_nt: TGCGCCAGCAGCTTGGACCTAGATATAACAGATACGCAGTATTTT

j_call: TRBJ2-1
d_call: -
v_call: TRBV5-4
clone_size: -
cdr3_aa: CASSLGRDLYNEQFF
cdr3_nt: TGTGCCAGCAGCTTGGGGCGGGACCTCTACAATGAGCAGTTCTTC

j_call: TRBJ2-1
d_call: -
v_call: TRBV20-1
clone_size: -
cdr3_aa: CSARTTYNEQFF
cdr3_nt: TGCAGTGCGAGGACTACCTACAATGAGCAGTTCTTC

j_call: TRBJ2-5
d_call: -
v_call: TRBV7-9
clone_size: many
cdr3_aa: CASSPTGVAPQETQYF
cdr3_nt: TGTGCCAGCAGCCCGACGGGGGTAGCCCCCCAAGAGACCCAGTACTTC

j_call: TRBJ2-7
d_call: -
v_call: TRBV30
clone_size: -
cdr3_aa: CAWSWGAYEQYF
cdr3_nt: TGTGCCTGGAGTTGGGGGGCCTACGAGCAGTACTTC

j_call: TRBJ1-2
d_call: -
v_call: TRBV28
clone_size: -
cdr3_aa: CASSPTSTPANYGYAF
cdr3_nt: TGTGCCAGCAGTCCCACTTCTACACCGGCTAACTATGGCTACGCCTTC

j_call: TRBJ2-5
d_call: -
v_call: TRBV2
clone_size: many
cdr3_aa: CASSSDREETQYF
cdr3_nt: TGTGCCAGCAGTTCGGACAGAGAAGAGACCCAGTACTTC

j_call: TRBJ2-5
d_call: -
v_call: TRBV7-9
clone_size: many
cdr3_aa: CASRTTSRGGPQETQYF
cdr3_nt: TGTGCCAGCAGAACTACAAGTAGAGGAGGCCCCCAAGAGACCCAGTACTTC

j_call: TRBJ2-7
d_call: TRBD1
v_call: TRBV28
clone_size: few
cdr3_aa: CASSLGGTGNEQYF
cdr3_nt: TGTGCCAGCAGTTTAGGGGGGACAGGGAACGAGCAGTACTTC

j_call: TRBJ2-7
d_call: TRBD1
v_call: TRBV27
clone_size: once
cdr3_aa: CASYRQGASYEQYF
cdr3_nt: TGTGCCAGCTACCGACAGGGGGCCTCCTACGAGCAGTACTTC

j_call: TRBJ2-1
d_call: -
v_call: TRBV12-3/TRBV12-4
clone_size: few
cdr3_aa: CASSFKGLNEQFF
cdr3_nt: TGTGCCAGCAGTTTCAAGGGGTTGAATGAGCAGTTCTTC

j_call: TRBJ2-1
d_call: -
v_call: TRBV20-1
clone_size: -
cdr3_aa: CSAPDLTHTYEQFF
cdr3_nt: TGCAGTGCTCCAGACTTAACCCATACTTATGAGCAGTTCTTC

j_call: TRBJ1-1
d_call: -
v_call: TRBV4-3
clone_size: few
cdr3_aa: CASSQVYQGRKDTEAFF
cdr3_nt: TGCGCCAGCAGCCAAGTATATCAGGGTAGGAAGGACACTGAAGCTTTCTTT

j_call: TRBJ1-5
d_call: -
v_call: TRBV20-1
clone_size: few
cdr3_aa: CSASHTGRNQPQHF
cdr3_nt: TGCAGTGCTAGCCACACGGGACGAAATCAGCCCCAGCATTTT

j_call: TRBJ2-1
d_call: TRBD2
v_call: TRBV7-2
clone_size: -
cdr3_aa: CASNLPGGGSETIRSRYNEQFF
cdr3_nt: TGTGCCAGCAACCTCCCGGGGGGGGGTTCCGAAACTATCCGATCTAGATACAATGAGCAGTTCTTC

j_call: TRBJ2-1
d_call: -
v_call: TRBV10-3
clone_size: few
cdr3_aa: CAISEYTRDGGTQRGYNEQFF
cdr3_nt: TGTGCCATCAGTGAGTACACCCGGGACGGAGGGACTCAACGGGGCTACAATGAGCAGTTCTTC

j_call: TRBJ2-2
d_call: TRBD1
v_call: TRBV15
clone_size: -
cdr3_aa: CATGAGQGYTGELFF
cdr3_nt: TGTGCCACCGGGGCGGGACAGGGATACACCGGGGAGCTGTTTTTT

j_call: TRBJ1-2
d_call: -
v_call: TRBV24-1
clone_size: -
cdr3_aa: CATSEPGRGFDGYTF
cdr3_nt: TGTGCCACCAGTGAACCAGGACGGGGATTCGATGGCTACACCTTC

j_call: TRBJ2-3
d_call: -
v_call: TRBV14
clone_size: -
cdr3_aa: CASSQEYGDTQYF
cdr3_nt: TGTGCCAGCAGCCAAGAGTATGGAGATACGCAGTATTTT

j_call: TRBJ1-1
d_call: TRBD1
v_call: TRBV29-1
clone_size: many
cdr3_aa: CSVEGAGGKNTEAFF
cdr3_nt: TGCAGCGTGGAAGGGGCAGGGGGCAAGAACACTGAAGCTTTCTTT

j_call: TRBJ1-2
d_call: -
v_call: TRBV7-9
clone_size: -
cdr3_aa: CASSLEGAGFRYTF
cdr3_nt: TGTGCCAGCAGCTTAGAAGGGGCTGGATTTCGGTACACCTTC

j_call: TRBJ2-1
d_call: TRBD2
v_call: TRBV20-1
clone_size: few
cdr3_aa: CSASGTSGNEQFF
cdr3_nt: TGCAGTGCTAGCGGGACTAGTGGCAATGAGCAGTTCTTC

j_call: TRBJ2-1
d_call: -
v_call: TRBV10-3
clone_size: -
cdr3_aa: CAIGPGNEQFF
cdr3_nt: TGTGCCATCGGCCCAGGGAATGAGCAGTTCTTC